The sequence of this T cell receptor beta chain was determined in a study of blood T cell repertoires in COVID-19. Study background: The United States, Italy and Spain provided the acute and convalescent COVID-19 samples. T cells, B-cell-depleted T cells, or PBMCs supplied cDNA or gDNA.

Per the authors' pipeline: Estimated nucleated cell counts came from reference gene primer amplification. The assay was immunoSEQ multiplex PCR, and TCRdb's table has in-frame clones only and misses some. V and J calls and clone size are those listed in that table; D and trimming were worked out from the DNA. The data hold more than 85,000 clones, with about 90% observed a single time. V was clipped by 5 bases and J by 1 base; unmatched bases: 14. Germline CDR1 and CDR2: GTSNPN and SVGIG (reference sequence). CDR3 length: 18 residues. The chain carries TRBV30 and TRBJ1-1; 12 bases agree with TRBD1. The sample consisted of peripheral blood. This receptor was taken from a man aged 70 or older with acute or convalescent COVID-19. The CDR3 protein is CAWSPRDRGQYGNTEAFF. For the CDR3, the DNA is TGTGCCTGGTCGCCGCGGGACAGGGGGCAATACGGGAACACTGAAGCTTTCTTT.